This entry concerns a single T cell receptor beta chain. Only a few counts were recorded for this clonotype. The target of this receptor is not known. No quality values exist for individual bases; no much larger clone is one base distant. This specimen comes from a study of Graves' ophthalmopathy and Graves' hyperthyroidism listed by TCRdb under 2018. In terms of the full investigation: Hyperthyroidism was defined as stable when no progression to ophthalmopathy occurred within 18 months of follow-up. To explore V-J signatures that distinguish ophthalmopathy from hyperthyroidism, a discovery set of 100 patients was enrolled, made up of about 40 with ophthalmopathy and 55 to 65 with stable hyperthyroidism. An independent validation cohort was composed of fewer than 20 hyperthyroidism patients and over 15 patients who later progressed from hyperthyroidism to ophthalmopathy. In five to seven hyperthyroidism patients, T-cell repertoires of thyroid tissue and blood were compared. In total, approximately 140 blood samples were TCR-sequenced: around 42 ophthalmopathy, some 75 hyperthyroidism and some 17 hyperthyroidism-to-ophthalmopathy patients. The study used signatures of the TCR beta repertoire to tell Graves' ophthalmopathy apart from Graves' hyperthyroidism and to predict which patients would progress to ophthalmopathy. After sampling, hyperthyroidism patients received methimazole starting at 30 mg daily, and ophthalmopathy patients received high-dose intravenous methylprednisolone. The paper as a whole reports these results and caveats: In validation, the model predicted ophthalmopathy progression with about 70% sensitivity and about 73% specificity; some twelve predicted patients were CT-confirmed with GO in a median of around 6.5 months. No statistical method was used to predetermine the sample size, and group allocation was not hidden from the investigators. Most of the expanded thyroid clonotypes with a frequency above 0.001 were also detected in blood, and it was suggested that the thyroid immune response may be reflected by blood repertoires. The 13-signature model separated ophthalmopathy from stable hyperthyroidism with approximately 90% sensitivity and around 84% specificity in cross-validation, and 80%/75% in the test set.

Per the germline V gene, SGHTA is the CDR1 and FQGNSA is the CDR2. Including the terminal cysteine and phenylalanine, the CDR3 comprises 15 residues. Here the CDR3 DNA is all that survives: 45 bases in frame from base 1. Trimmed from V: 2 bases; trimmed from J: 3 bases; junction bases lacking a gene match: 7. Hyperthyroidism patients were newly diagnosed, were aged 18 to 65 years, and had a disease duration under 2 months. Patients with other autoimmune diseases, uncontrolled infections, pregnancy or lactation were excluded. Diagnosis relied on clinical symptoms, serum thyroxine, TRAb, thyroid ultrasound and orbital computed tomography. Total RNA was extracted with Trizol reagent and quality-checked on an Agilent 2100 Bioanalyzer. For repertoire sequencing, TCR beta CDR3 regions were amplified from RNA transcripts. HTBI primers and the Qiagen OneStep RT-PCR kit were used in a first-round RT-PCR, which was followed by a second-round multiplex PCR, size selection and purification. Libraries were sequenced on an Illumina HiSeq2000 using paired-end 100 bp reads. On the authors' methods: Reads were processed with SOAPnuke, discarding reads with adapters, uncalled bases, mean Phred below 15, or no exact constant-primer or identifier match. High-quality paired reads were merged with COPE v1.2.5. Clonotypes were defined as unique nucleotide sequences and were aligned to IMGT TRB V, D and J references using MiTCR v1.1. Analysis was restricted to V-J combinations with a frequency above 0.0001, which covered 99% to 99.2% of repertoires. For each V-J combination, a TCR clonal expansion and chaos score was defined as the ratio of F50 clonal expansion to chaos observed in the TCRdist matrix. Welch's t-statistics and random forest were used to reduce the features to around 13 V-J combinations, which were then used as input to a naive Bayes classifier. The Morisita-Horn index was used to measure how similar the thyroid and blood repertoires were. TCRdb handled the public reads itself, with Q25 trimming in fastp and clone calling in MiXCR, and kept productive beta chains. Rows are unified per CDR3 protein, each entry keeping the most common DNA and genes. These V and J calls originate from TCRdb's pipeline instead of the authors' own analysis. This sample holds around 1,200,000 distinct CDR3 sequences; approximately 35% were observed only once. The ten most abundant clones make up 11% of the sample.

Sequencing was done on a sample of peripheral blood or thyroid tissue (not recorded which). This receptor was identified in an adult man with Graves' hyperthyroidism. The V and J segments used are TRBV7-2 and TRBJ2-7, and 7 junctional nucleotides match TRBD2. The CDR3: CASSLTDQRDYEQYF. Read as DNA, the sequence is TGTGCCAGCAGCTTAACAGACCAGCGGGACTACGAGCAGTACTTC. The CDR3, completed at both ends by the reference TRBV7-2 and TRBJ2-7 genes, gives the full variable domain GAGVSQSPSNKVTEKGKDVELRCDPISGHTALYWYRQSLGQGLEFLIYFQGNSAPDKSGLPSDRFSAERTGGSVSTLTIQRTQQEDSAVYLCASSLTDQRDYEQYFGPGTRLTVT.